This T cell receptor beta chain was sequenced for a study of blood T cell repertoires in COVID-19. The CDR3 loop spans 16 amino acids. In germline, CDR1 is SGHDN, CDR2 FVKESK. The V and J ends lost 1 base and 1 base, in that order; junction bases with no gene match: 7. Source study methods: Amplification of reference gene primers provided the estimated nucleated cell counts. Sequencing used immunoSEQ multiplex PCR; TCRdb keeps in-frame clones, though not all of them. That table furnishes V, J and clone size, whereas the DNA furnished D and trimming. The sample lists 200,000 or so clones, 84% occurring once.

The chain carries TRBV14 and TRBJ2-7; 7 bases agree with TRBD2. The sequenced sample consisted of peripheral blood. The clonotype originates from an older woman with active or convalescent COVID-19. The CDR3 sequence is CASSQVGGLDSYEQYF. CDR3 in DNA: TGTGCCAGCAGCCAAGTGGGAGGGCTGGATTCCTACGAGCAGTACTTC.